This paragraph reports one T cell receptor beta chain. Its antigen is as yet unknown. The investigators reverse transcribed all of the isolated RNA, so they sequenced expressed TCRB transcripts. Produced via immunoSEQ multiplex PCR; TCRdb's table is partial and in-frame only. This table has about 930,000 clones, 15% to 20% appearing once. The sample is drawn from a study of beta chain features in type 1 diabetes. Study in general: Examination of sorted cells across all samples involved over 85,000,000 cells.

The study's findings and limits: Among patients, naive, central memory and Treg TCRB repertoires appeared more similar than among healthy donors.

After removal of 6 bases from V and 7 bases from J, the junction contained 10 bases not matched to a gene. In germline, CDR1 is LNHDA, CDR2 SQIVND (reference sequence). This CDR3 is 15 amino acids long. The J gene is TRBJ2-2, the V gene TRBV19; 8 bases match TRBD1. The sequence was obtained from a woman in her late teens or twenties in good health. The sequencing sample was made of naive CD4+ T cells from blood. The CDR3 loop is CASRMDRVIIGELFF. For the CDR3, the DNA is TGTGCCAGTAGAATGGACAGGGTCATTATCGGGGAGCTGTTTTTT.